Here is one TCR beta chain with its context. Patients of the Seattle cohort, enrolled during active infection, were followed longitudinally. The V end was cut by 0 bases, the J end by 4 bases, with 8 bases between. Germline V gene lookup returns CDR1 SGDLS and CDR2 YYNGEE. The CDR3 totals 14 residues. Here immunoSEQ multiplex PCR was the method, and the copy in TCRdb shows in-frame clones only, minus some. The sample consists of hundreds of thousands of clones, about 91% of them appearing once. This entry is derived from a study of blood T cell repertoires in COVID-19. Background on the study: Donors in the United States, Italy and Spain gave samples during acute or convalescent COVID-19.

The TCR comes from a woman between 50 and 59 years old with COVID-19, enrolled during active disease. Material: peripheral blood. The V call is TRBV9, the J call TRBJ2-4, with D perhaps matching TRBD1 (6 bases). CDR3 DNA sequence: TGTGCCAGCAGCGTAGGACAGGAAAAAAACATTCAGTACTTC. It specifies CASSVGQEKNIQYF. Based on the CDR3 plus reference TRBV9 and TRBJ2-4, the full variable domain is DSGVTQTPKHLITATGQRVTLRCSPRSGDLSVYWYQQSLDQGLQFLIQYYNGEERAKGNILERFSAQQFPDLHSELNLSSLELGDSALYFCASSVGQEKNIQYFGAGTRLSVL.